The 25 T cell receptor beta chains listed next were all sequenced from one sample in a study of CXCR3-negative and CXCR3-positive naive CD8 T cells. For these receptors, no antigen is known. Study conclusions and caveats: Comparison of naive cells showed more hydrophobic TRB CDR3s in CXCR3-positive than in CXCR3-negative naive cells.

The libraries of TRB cDNA were prepared using 5' RACE with UMI labels. For each CDR3 protein, TCRdb gives one entry from its re-call of the 5' RACE reads, without DNA. The sample has under 150,000 distinct CDR3 sequences; the top ten hold around 0.44%. The sequencing sample was made of naive CXCR3+ CD8+ T cells from blood. Subset described: CD45RO-CCR7+CD27+CD95- naive CD8+ T cells expressing CXCR3 (TNR3+). The origin of the receptors is a human donor in good health. Some clones in this sample may be carry-over from other donors' samples.

CDR3 residues: CASSLGQGAPNEQYF. The gene calls are TRBV5-4 and TRBJ2-7. CDR1 SGHNT and CDR2 YYREEE come from the germline V gene (reference sequence). The CDR3 has 15 residues.

The chain recombines TRBV14 with TRBJ2-1; TCRdb reports TRBD1, a call that lacks DNA to check it against. The CDR3 covers 15 residues. CDR1 and CDR2 from the germline V gene are SGHDN and FVKESK. The CDR3 spells CASNLGQGRYNEQFF.

This chain's CDR3 is CASSPQRGRRIGSAEAFF. The V gene is TRBV11-2, the J gene TRBJ1-1. This CDR3 is built from 18 residues. Germline loops: CDR1 SGHAT, CDR2 FQNNGV.

The chain has TRBV28 and TRBJ2-3; absent DNA, TCRdb's TRBD1 call cannot be checked. The CDR3 is 16 residues long. The germline CDR1 and CDR2 sequences are MDHEN and SYDVKM. This chain's CDR3 is CASSSRGAGDTDTQYF.

The CDR3 sequence is CSGGGIRETQYF. The genes are TRBV29-1 and TRBJ2-5; no DNA is available, so the TRBD1 call from TCRdb remains unchecked. Germline V gives CDR1 SQVTM, CDR2 ANQGSEA. This CDR3 has 12 residues. The full variable domain, its missing parts supplied by reference TRBV29-1 and TRBJ2-5, is SAVISQKPSRDICQRGTSLTIQCQVDSQVTMMFWYRQQPGQSLTLIATANQGSEATYESGFVIDKFPISRPNLTFSTLTVSNMSPEDSSIYLCSGGGIRETQYFGPGTRLLVL.

The J gene is TRBJ2-1, the V gene TRBV7-9. The CDR3 loop spans 11 amino acids. Germline CDR1 and CDR2: SEHNR and FQNEAQ (reference sequence). CDR3: CASSSYSEQFF.

The chain uses TRBV15 and TRBJ2-1; no DNA is available, so the TRBD1 call from TCRdb remains unchecked. Germline V CDR1 and CDR2: LNHNV, YYDKDF (reference sequence). This CDR3 has 15 residues. The CDR3 sequence: CATSREGGDYNEQFF.

This chain joins TRBV5-6 and TRBJ2-2; TCRdb indicates TRBD1, and absent DNA this call remains unverified. The CDR3 consists of 16 residues. Looked up from germline, CDR1 is SGHDT and CDR2 is YYEEEE. Here the CDR3 reads CASSLVGVLNTGELFF. Using reference TRBV5-6 and TRBJ2-2 for the parts outside the CDR3, the full variable domain is DAGVTQSPTHLIKTRGQQVTLRCSPKSGHDTVSWYQQALGQGPQFIFQYYEEEERQRGNFPDRFSGHQFPNYSSELNVNALLLGDSALYLCASSLVGVLNTGELFFGEGSRLTVL.

The CDR3 is CSVEAGANTGELFF. This chain connects TRBV29-1 to TRBJ2-2. This CDR3 region has 14 residues. The V gene's germline CDR1 is SQVTM and CDR2 ANQGSEA.

The chain uses TRBV20-1 and TRBJ2-4; TCRdb designates TRBD1, a call that cannot be tested without DNA. The germline CDR1 and CDR2 sequences are DFQATT and SNEGSKA (reference sequence). The CDR3 has 14 residues. The chain's CDR3 is CSASVLGAGNIQYF.

V and J are TRBV9 and TRBJ1-1. The germline V gene has CDR1 SGDLS and CDR2 YYNGEE. This CDR3 region has 13 residues. The CDR3 protein is CASSVDVYTEAFF.

The chain recombines TRBV9 with TRBJ2-7; TCRdb's D gene call, TRBD1, goes unchecked for lack of DNA. The CDR3 loop spans 18 amino acids. Germline assignment: CDR1 SGDLS and CDR2 YYNGEE. The CDR3 sequence: CASSVDDLGQGFSYEQYF.

This CDR3 reads CGSGHGLSDTQYF. The V gene is TRBV19, the J gene TRBJ2-3; the TRBD1 assignment by TCRdb is unverifiable without DNA. The CDR3 runs to 13 residues. The germline V gene encodes CDR1 LNHDA and CDR2 SQIVND (reference sequence). Full variable domain (missing parts from reference TRBV19 and TRBJ2-3): DGGITQSPKYLFRKEGQNVTLSCEQNLNHDAMYWYRQDPGQGLRLIYYSQIVNDFQKGDIAEGYSVSREKKESFPLTVTSAQKNPTAFYLCGSGHGLSDTQYFGPGTRLTVL.

The chain joins TRBV6-6 to TRBJ2-7. CDR3 length: 13 amino acids. Germline CDR1 MNHNY, CDR2 SVGAGI (reference sequence). The CDR3 sequence: CASSYATVGEQYF.

This chain uses TRBV29-1 with TRBJ1-2. Germline-derived CDR1 and CDR2 are SQVTM and ANQGSEA. The CDR3 sequence is 15 residues long. The CDR3 loop reads CSVESRADPTYGYTF.

The chain joins TRBV6-5 to TRBJ1-1. The CDR3 has 11 residues. Germline V gene data show CDR1 as MNHEY and CDR2 as SVGAGI. The CDR3 reads CASGYGTEAFF.

The rearrangement links TRBV5-6 to TRBJ2-7; TCRdb lists TRBD1, though no DNA is available to test this call. Germline CDR1 and CDR2: SGHDT and YYEEEE. This CDR3 region has 16 residues. CDR3: CASSLAQRTPSYEQYF. Full variable domain (rest looked up from reference TRBV5-6 and TRBJ2-7): DAGVTQSPTHLIKTRGQQVTLRCSPKSGHDTVSWYQQALGQGPQFIFQYYEEEERQRGNFPDRFSGHQFPNYSSELNVNALLLGDSALYLCASSLAQRTPSYEQYFGPGTRLTVT.

This chain links TRBV24-1 with TRBJ2-3; as DNA is missing, the TRBD1 call by TCRdb cannot be tested. The germline V gene encodes CDR1 KGHDR and CDR2 SFDVKD. This CDR3 spans 16 amino acids. CDR3 in amino acids: CATSDSPGSRTDTQYF.

This chain links TRBV7-9 with TRBJ1-1. This CDR3 spans 13 amino acids. Germline lookup yields CDR1 SEHNR and CDR2 FQNEAQ (reference sequence). The CDR3 is CASGTFANTEAFF.

This chain joins TRBV12-3 or TRBV12-4 and TRBJ1-1; TCRdb outputs TRBD1, but without DNA this stays unchecked. This CDR3 spans 13 amino acids. The CDR3 sequence: CASSWTANTEAFF.

The V call is TRBV15, the J call TRBJ2-1; TCRdb indicates TRBD2, and absent DNA this call remains unverified. Per germline, CDR1 LNHNV and CDR2 YYDKDF (reference sequence). The CDR3 contains 13 residues. The CDR3 protein is CATSRFRADEQFF.

V usage is TRBV13 and J usage is TRBJ1-5; lacking DNA, the TRBD1 call made by TCRdb goes unchecked. Germline loops: CDR1 PRHDT, CDR2 FYEKMQ (reference sequence). This CDR3 is 15 amino acids long. The CDR3 loop is CASSKRQGLDQPQHF.

This chain's CDR3 is CASSLLAGGGEQYF. V usage is TRBV7-9 and J usage is TRBJ2-7; the TRBD2 assignment by TCRdb is unverifiable without DNA. CDR3 length equals 14 residues. Germline V gene data show CDR1 as SEHNR and CDR2 as FQNEAQ (reference sequence).

V usage is TRBV7-3 and J usage is TRBJ1-1. The CDR3 loop spans 14 amino acids. Germline assignment: CDR1 SGHTA and CDR2 FQGTGA. CDR3 amino acids: CASSSSGSGTEAFF.

This chain joins TRBV21-1 and TRBJ2-7; TCRdb's D call of TRBD1 is untestable without DNA. TRBV21-1 is assigned pseudogene status. The CDR3 totals 14 residues. CDR3 amino acids: CASSIPRDRGEQYF.